This T cell receptor beta chain was recorded in a study of control samples from healthy donors and cancer patients. Sequencing used immunoSEQ multiplex PCR; TCRdb keeps in-frame clones, though not all of them. In the table there are over 100,000 clones, approximately 90% of which are singletons. V was trimmed by 3 bases and J by 0 bases, leaving 12 bases between them. The germline gives CDR1 SGDLS, CDR2 YYNGEE. This CDR3 comprises 15 residues. The receptor was derived from a woman between 45 and 60 years old in good health. Sequencing was carried out using blood. The rearrangement joins TRBV9 to TRBJ1-1; D is unclear. The CDR3 loop is CASSGEGGVNTEAFF. The CDR3 DNA follows: TGTGCCAGCAGCGGCGAGGGTGGGGTGAACACTGAAGCTTTCTTT.